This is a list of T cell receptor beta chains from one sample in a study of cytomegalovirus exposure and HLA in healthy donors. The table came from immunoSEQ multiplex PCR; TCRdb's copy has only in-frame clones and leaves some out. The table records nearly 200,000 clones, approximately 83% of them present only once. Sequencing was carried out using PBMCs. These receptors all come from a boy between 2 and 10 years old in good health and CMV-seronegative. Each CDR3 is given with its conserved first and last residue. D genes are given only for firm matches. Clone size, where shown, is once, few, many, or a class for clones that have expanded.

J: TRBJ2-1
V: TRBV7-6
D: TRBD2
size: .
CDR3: CASSLGLSGGPNNEQFF
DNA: TGTGCCAGCAGCTTAGGACTCTCGGGGGGGCCTAACAATGAGCAGTTCTTC

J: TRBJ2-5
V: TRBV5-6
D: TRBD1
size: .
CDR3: CASSVQGRETQYF
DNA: TGTGCCAGCAGCGTACAGGGGCGGGAGACCCAGTACTTC

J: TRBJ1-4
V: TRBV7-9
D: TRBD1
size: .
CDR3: CASSFDRVNEKLFF
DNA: TGTGCCAGCAGCTTTGACAGGGTTAATGAAAAACTGTTTTTT

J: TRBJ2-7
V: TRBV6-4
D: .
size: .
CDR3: CASRGYEQYF
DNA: TGTGCCAGCAGGGGCTACGAGCAGTACTTC

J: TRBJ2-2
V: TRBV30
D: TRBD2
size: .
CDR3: CAWSPGLAPVSGELFF
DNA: TGTGCCTGGAGTCCCGGACTAGCACCGGTCTCGGGGGAGCTGTTTTTT

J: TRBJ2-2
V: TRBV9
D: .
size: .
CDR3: CASSVDSTPPGGELFF
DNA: TGTGCCAGCAGCGTAGACTCTACCCCGCCCGGCGGGGAGCTGTTTTTT

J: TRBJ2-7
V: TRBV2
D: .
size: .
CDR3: CASSDGQGNYEQYF
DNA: TGTGCCAGCAGTGATGGTCAGGGAAACTACGAGCAGTACTTC

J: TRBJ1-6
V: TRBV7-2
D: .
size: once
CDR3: CASSLSWVPGSPLHF
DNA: TGTGCCAGCAGCTTATCCTGGGTTCCGGGTTCACCCCTCCACTTT

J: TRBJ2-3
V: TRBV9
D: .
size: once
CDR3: CASSVLGSGTDTQYF
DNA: TGTGCCAGCAGCGTTTTGGGGAGTGGAACAGATACGCAGTATTTT

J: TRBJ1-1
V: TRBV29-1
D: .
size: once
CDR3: CSVENMNTEAFF
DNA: TGCAGCGTCGAAAACATGAACACTGAAGCTTTCTTT

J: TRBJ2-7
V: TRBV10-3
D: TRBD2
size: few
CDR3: CAISGAGGTTEQYF
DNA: TGTGCCATCAGTGGGGCGGGGGGCACCACCGAGCAGTACTTC

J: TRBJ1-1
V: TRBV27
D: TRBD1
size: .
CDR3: CASSPAGGLNTEAFF
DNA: TGTGCCAGCAGCCCCGCAGGGGGCTTGAACACTGAAGCTTTCTTT

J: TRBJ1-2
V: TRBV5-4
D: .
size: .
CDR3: CASSLIPVPDYGYTF
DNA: TGTGCCAGCAGCCTTATCCCCGTCCCAGATTATGGCTACACCTTC

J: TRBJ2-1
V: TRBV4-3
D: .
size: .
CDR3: CASSQDQISGYYNEQFF
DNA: TGCGCCAGCAGCCAAGATCAAATATCGGGGTACTACAATGAGCAGTTCTTC

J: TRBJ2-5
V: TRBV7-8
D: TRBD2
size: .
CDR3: CASSLGPPLLPAGGPSMETQYF
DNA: TGTGCCAGCAGCTTAGGTCCGCCCCTACTTCCAGCGGGGGGCCCTAGCATGGAGACCCAGTACTTC

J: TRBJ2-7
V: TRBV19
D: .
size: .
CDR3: CASSDRGGRGPYEQYF
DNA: TGTGCCAGTAGTGACCGGGGAGGGCGGGGGCCCTACGAGCAGTACTTC

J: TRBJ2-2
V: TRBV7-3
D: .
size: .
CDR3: CASSQGQFRGELFF
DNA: TGTGCCAGCAGCCAAGGACAGTTTCGAGGGGAGCTGTTTTTT

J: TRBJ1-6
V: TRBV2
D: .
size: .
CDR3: CASSEVGREFSYNSPLHF
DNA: TGTGCCAGCAGTGAGGTGGGCCGGGAATTCTCCTATAATTCACCCCTCCACTTT

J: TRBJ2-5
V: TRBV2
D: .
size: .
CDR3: CASSANEETQYF
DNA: TGTGCCAGCAGTGCGAATGAGGAGACCCAGTACTTC

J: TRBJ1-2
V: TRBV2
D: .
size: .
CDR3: CAGQITGNYGYTF
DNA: TGTGCCGGACAAATTACAGGGAACTATGGCTACACCTTC

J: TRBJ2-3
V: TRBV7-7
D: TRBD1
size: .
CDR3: CASSLGQGADTQYF
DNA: TGTGCTAGCAGCTTGGGACAGGGGGCAGATACGCAGTATTTT

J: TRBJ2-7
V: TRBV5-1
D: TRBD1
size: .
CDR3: CASSLSGTGNSYEQYF
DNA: TGCGCCAGCAGCTTGTCCGGGACAGGGAACTCCTACGAGCAGTACTTC

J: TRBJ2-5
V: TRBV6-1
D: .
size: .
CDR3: CASSGNQETQYF
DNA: TGTGCCAGCTCTGGCAACCAAGAGACCCAGTACTTC

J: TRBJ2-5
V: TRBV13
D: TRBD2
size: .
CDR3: CASSLGRGGKTQYF
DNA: TGTGCCAGCAGCTTAGGCCGGGGGGGGAAGACCCAGTACTTC

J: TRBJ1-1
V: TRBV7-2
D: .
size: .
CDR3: CASRSATGGTEAFF
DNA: TGTGCCAGCAGGTCCGCCACGGGAGGAACTGAAGCTTTCTTT

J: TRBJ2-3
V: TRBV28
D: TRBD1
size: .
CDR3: CASSAGGRDTQYF
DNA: TGTGCCAGCAGTGCAGGGGGCCGAGATACGCAGTATTTT

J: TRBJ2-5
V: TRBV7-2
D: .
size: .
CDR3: CASSLGRGQETQYF
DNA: TGTGCCAGCAGCTTGGGTCGGGGACAAGAGACCCAGTACTTC

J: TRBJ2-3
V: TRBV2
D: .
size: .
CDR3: CASRVAGYTDTQYF
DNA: TGTGCCAGCAGAGTAGCAGGGTACACAGATACGCAGTATTTT

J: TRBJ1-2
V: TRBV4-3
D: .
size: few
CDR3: CASSQDTRNGYTF
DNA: TGCGCCAGCAGCCAAGACACGCGTAATGGCTACACCTTC

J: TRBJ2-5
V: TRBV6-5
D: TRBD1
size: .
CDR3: CASTRQGREETQYF
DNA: TGTGCCAGCACCAGACAGGGAAGAGAAGAGACCCAGTACTTC

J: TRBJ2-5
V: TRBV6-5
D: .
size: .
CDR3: CASSPGQTQYF
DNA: TGTGCCAGCAGTCCCGGACAAACGCAGTACTTC

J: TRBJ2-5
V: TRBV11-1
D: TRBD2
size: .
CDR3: CASSLGLARETQYF
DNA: TGTGCCAGCAGCTTAGGACTAGCAAGGGAGACCCAGTACTTC

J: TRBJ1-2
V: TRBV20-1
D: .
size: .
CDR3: CSAHGGDGYTF
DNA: TGCAGTGCCCATGGAGGCGACGGCTACACCTTC

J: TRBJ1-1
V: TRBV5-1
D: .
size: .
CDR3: CASSPPPRFLNTEAFF
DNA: TGCGCCAGCAGCCCCCCCCCGAGGTTCCTGAACACTGAAGCTTTCTTT

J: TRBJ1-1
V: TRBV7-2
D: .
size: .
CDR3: CASSLVRGTEAFF
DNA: TGTGCCAGCAGCTTAGTTAGGGGGACTGAAGCTTTCTTT